The 13 T cell receptor beta chains below come from one sample, sequenced in a study of T cells after yellow fever vaccination. TCRdb re-called the 5' RACE reads with MiXCR, one entry per CDR3 protein. The sample gives tens of thousands of distinct CDR3 sequences, 7.7% of which show up once; roughly 41% is in the top ten. Here the sequenced sample was CD8+ T cells sorted from PBMCs, taken on the day of the yellow fever booster vaccination. These receptors were taken from a man under 40 who received the YFV17D yellow fever vaccine.

CDR3 region: CASAYALGARVTLHF. In nucleotides, the CDR3 is TGTGCCAGCGCTTATGCCTTAGGGGCGCGGGTGACCCTCCACTTT. The genes are TRBV6-1 and TRBJ1-6, with D perhaps matching TRBD1 (5 bases). The CDR3 totals 15 residues. Trimming took off 8 bases at V and 14 bases at J, with 25 bases between the two ends. Looked up from germline, CDR1 is MNHNS and CDR2 is SASEGT.

Regarding this clonotype: The junction differs from germline at one of its ends, possibly a read error. The chain combines TRBV6-1 with TRBJ2-1; 9 nucleotides agree with TRBD2. Per the germline V gene, CDR1 is MNHNS and CDR2 is SASEGT. CDR3 length: 16 amino acids. The CDR3 sequence: CASSEHASGAYNKQFF. CDR3 nucleotides: TGTGCCAGCAGTGAGCACGCTAGCGGGGCTTACAATAAGCAGTTCTTC.

This clonotype was counted a few times. The J gene is TRBJ2-3, the V gene TRBV27; D is ambiguous. V was pared by 1 base and J by 4 bases, with 15 bases between. This CDR3 is built from 16 residues. Germline loops: CDR1 MNHEY, CDR2 SMNVEV (reference sequence). Here the CDR3 reads CASSLFGRTGPDTQYF. The CDR3 region has the DNA TGTGCCAGCAGTTTATTTGGTAGAACCGGTCCAGATACGCAGTATTTT.

V usage is TRBV29-1 and J usage is TRBJ2-7; D gene unclear. The CDR3 is made up of 13 amino acids. V lost 5 bases, J lost 0 bases, and 11 bases lay in between. Germline values: CDR1 SQVTM, CDR2 ANQGSEA. The chain's CDR3 is CSVLTPDSYEQYF. Written as DNA, the CDR3 is TGCAGCGTTTTAACACCGGACTCCTACGAGCAGTACTTC.

This clonotype showed up just a few times. The chain combines TRBV11-2 with TRBJ1-1; D not resolved. This CDR3 comprises 12 residues. The V and J ends lost 8 bases and 2 bases respectively, with 9 bases between them. Germline values: CDR1 SGHAT, CDR2 FQNNGV. Written as DNA, the CDR3 is TGTGCCAGCGGCGAGGGAAACACTGAAGCTTTCTTT. It is translated as CASGEGNTEAFF.

The CDR3 reads CSARDYGRQNYEQYF. The CDR3, as DNA: TGCAGTGCTAGAGATTACGGCCGCCAAAACTACGAGCAGTACTTC. V is TRBV20-1 and J is TRBJ2-7; D is unclear. Looked up from germline, CDR1 is DFQATT and CDR2 is SNEGSKA (reference sequence). Trimming removed 0 bases from V and 3 bases from J, with 15 bases in between. The CDR3 is made up of 15 amino acids.

This clonotype was detected a few times. The chain employs TRBV7-9 and TRBJ2-1; 9 positions match TRBD1. This CDR3 spans 16 amino acids. V lost 7 bases, J lost 0 bases, and 7 bases stayed unmatched. The germline CDR1 and CDR2 sequences are SEHNR and FQNEAQ (reference sequence). CDR3 region: CASTADRGSSYNEQFF. As DNA, the CDR3 is TGTGCCAGCACCGCGGACAGGGGCAGCTCCTACAATGAGCAGTTCTTC.

A few counts support this clonotype. J is TRBJ2-6 and V is TRBV18; TRBD2 agrees at 15 bases. The CDR3 loop spans 21 amino acids. Germline V gene data show CDR1 as KGHSH and CDR2 as LQKENI. Trimming cost V 6 bases and J 0 bases; bases outside gene matches: 12. The CDR3 loop reads CASSPPPGLAGGYSGANVLTF. DNA of the CDR3: TGTGCCAGCTCTCCTCCACCGGGACTAGCGGGAGGATACTCTGGGGCCAACGTCCTGACTTTC.

The chain is built from TRBV20-1 and TRBJ2-1; TRBD2 might be the D (6 bases). V lost 4 bases and J 3 bases, leaving 16 bases between the germline ends. Per the germline V gene, CDR1 is DFQATT and CDR2 is SNEGSKA (reference sequence). The CDR3 has 15 residues. The CDR3 nucleotides read TGCAGTGCTAACCCCCGGTGGAGGGGCTACAATGAGCAGTTCTTC. Amino acids: CSANPRWRGYNEQFF.

V gene TRBV9 combines with J gene TRBJ2-6; unclear D gene. The germline gives CDR1 SGDLS, CDR2 YYNGEE. Trimming pared 0 bases from V and 3 bases from J, leaving 4 bases between. CDR3 length: 14 residues. The CDR3 sequence is CASSVDLGANVLTF. CDR3 sequence (DNA): TGTGCCAGCAGCGTAGACCTTGGGGCCAACGTCCTGACTTTC.

The table lists this clonotype with a few counts. CDR3 in DNA: TGTGCCATCCTTATAGCGGGAGAAGCGGATACGCAGTATTTT. Residues: CAILIAGEADTQYF. V usage is TRBV7-9 and J usage is TRBJ2-3, with 9 bases aligning to TRBD2. Germline V gene sequence: CDR1 SEHNR, CDR2 FQNEAQ (reference sequence). This CDR3 has 14 residues. V lost 10 bases and J lost 6; bases outside the gene matches: 11.

The gene calls are TRBV23-1 and TRBJ2-3, with a possible D match to TRBD2 (6 bases). TRBV23-1 is an open reading frame, and its role is uncertain. The CDR3 totals 15 residues. The V and J ends lost 3 bases and 0 bases respectively, with 10 bases between them. Written as DNA, the CDR3 is TGCGCCAGCAGTCACAGGGAGGCTAGCACAGATACGCAGTATTTT. Protein product: CASSHREASTDTQYF.

V is TRBV27 and J is TRBJ2-7; 9 bases match TRBD1. V lost 2 bases, J lost 0 bases, and 8 bases stayed unmatched. The CDR3 has 17 amino acids. Germline-derived CDR1 and CDR2 are MNHEY and SMNVEV (reference sequence). As DNA, the CDR3 is TGTGCCAGCAGTTTAACAGGGGGCCCCCCTAGCTCCTACGAGCAGTACTTC. It yields the protein CASSLTGGPPSSYEQYF.